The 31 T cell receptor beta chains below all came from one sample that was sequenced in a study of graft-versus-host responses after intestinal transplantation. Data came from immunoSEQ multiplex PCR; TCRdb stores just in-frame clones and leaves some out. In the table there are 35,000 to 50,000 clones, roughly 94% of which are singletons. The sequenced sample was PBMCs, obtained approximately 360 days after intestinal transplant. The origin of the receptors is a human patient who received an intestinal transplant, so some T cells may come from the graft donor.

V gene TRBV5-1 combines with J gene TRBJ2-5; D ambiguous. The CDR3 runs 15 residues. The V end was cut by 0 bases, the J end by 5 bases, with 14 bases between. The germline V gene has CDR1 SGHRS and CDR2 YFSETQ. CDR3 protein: CASSLAVNLGETQYF. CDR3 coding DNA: TGCGCCAGCAGCTTGGCCGTAAACCTAGGGGAGACCCAGTACTTC.

CDR3 in amino acids: CASSQDLGGGTDTQYF. The DNA for the CDR3 is TGTGCCAGCAGCCAAGATCTAGGGGGGGGCACAGATACGCAGTATTTT. V is TRBV4-2 and J is TRBJ2-3; tentatively, D is TRBD2 (7 bases). Trimming left V 0 bases short and J 1 base short, with 11 bases between. Germline-derived CDR1 and CDR2 are LGHNA and YNFKEQ. CDR3 length equals 16 residues.

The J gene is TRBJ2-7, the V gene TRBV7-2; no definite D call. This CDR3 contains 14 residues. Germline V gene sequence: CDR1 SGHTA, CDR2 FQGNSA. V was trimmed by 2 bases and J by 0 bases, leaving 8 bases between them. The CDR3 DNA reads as TGTGCCAGCAGCTTACTAGGGTCCTCCTACGAGCAGTACTTC. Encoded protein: CASSLLGSSYEQYF.

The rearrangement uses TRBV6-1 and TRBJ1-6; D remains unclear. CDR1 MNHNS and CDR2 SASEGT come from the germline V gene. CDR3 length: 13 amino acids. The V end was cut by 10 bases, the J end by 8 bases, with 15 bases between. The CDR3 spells CANRREQDSPLHF. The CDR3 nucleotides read TGTGCCAACCGACGGGAGCAGGATTCACCCCTCCACTTT.

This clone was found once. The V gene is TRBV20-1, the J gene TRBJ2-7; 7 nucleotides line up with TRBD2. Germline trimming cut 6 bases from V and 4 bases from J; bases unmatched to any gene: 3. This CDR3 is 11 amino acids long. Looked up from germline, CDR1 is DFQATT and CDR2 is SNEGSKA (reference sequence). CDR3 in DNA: TGCAGTGCCAGGGAGGGGTACGAGCAGTACTTC. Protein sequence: CSAREGYEQYF.

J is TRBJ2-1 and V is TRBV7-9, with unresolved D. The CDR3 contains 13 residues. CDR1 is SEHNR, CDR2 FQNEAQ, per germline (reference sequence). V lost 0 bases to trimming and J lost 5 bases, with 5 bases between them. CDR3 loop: CASSLAGNNEQFF. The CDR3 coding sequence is TGTGCCAGCAGCTTAGCAGGCAACAATGAGCAGTTCTTC.

CDR3 nucleotide sequence: TGTGCCAGCAGTGAATACCATTTTCAGTACTTC. This encodes CASSEYHFQYF. The chain is built from TRBV6-1 and TRBJ2-7; D not certain. Looked up from germline, CDR1 is MNHNS and CDR2 is SASEGT. V was pared by 2 bases and J by 10 bases, with 9 bases between. This CDR3 spans 11 amino acids.

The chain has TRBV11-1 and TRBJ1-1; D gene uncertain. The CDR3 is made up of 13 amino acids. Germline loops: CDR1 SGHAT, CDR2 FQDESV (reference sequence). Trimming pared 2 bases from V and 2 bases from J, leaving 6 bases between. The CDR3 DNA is TGTGCCAGCAGCTTACGGAGAAACACTGAAGCTTTCTTT. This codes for CASSLRRNTEAFF. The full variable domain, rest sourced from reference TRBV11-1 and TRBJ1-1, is EAEVAQSPRYKITEKSQAVAFWCDPISGHATLYWYRQILGQGPELLVQFQDESVVDDSQLPKDRFSAERLKGVDSTLKIQPAELGDSAMYLCASSLRRNTEAFFGQGTRLTVV.

The CDR3 here is CASSSGGYGYTF. The CDR3 DNA reads as TGCGCCAGCAGTTCAGGGGGCTATGGCTACACCTTC. This chain connects TRBV10-2 to TRBJ1-2; TRBD1 agrees at 7 bases. CDR3 size: 12 residues. The ends lost 5 bases at V and 4 bases at J; junction bases unmatched: 1. Germline CDR1 and CDR2: WSHSY and SAAADI.

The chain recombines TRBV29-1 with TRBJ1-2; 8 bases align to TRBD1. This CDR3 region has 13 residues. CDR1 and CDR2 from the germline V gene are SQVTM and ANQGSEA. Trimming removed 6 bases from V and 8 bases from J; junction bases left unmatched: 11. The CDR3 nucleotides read TGCAGCGTCGAGATGGGACAGGTTCCCGGCTACACCTTC. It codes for CSVEMGQVPGYTF.

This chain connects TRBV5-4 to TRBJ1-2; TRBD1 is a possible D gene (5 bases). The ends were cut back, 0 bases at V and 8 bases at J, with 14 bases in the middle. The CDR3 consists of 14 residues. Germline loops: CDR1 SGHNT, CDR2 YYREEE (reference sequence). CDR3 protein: CASSLAGVGRGYTF. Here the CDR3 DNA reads TGTGCCAGCAGCTTGGCGGGGGTGGGGCGCGGCTACACCTTC.

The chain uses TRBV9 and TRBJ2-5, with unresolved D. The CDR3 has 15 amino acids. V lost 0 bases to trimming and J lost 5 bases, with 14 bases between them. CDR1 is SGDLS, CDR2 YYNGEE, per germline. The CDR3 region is CASSVGTGLRETQYF. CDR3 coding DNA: TGTGCCAGCAGCGTAGGGACCGGTCTCCGGGAGACCCAGTACTTC.

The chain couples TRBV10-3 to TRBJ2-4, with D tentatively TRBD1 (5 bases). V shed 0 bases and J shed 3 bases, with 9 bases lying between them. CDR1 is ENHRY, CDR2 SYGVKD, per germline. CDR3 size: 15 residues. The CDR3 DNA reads TGTGCCATCAGTGAGTCAGGGGCAGACAAAAACATTCAGTACTTC. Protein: CAISESGADKNIQYF.

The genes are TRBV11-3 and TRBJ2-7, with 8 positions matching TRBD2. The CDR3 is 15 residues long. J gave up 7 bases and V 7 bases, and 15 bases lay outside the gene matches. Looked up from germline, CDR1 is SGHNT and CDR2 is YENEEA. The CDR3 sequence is CASIPSGGRAEEQYF. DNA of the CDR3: TGTGCCAGCATCCCCTCGGGGGGGAGGGCCGAAGAGCAGTACTTC.

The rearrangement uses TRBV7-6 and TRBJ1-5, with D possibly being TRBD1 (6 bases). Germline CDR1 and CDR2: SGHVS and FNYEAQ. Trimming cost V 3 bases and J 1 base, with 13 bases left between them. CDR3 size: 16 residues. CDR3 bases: TGTGCCAGCAGCTTGGGTAGTACAGGGAGCAATCAGCCCCAGCATTTT. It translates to CASSLGSTGSNQPQHF.

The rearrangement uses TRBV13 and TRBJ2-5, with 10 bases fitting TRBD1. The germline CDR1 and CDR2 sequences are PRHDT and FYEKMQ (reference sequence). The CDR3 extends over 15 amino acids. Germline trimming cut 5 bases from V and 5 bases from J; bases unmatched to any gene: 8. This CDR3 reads CASSKSTGGGETQYF. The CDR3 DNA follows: TGTGCCAGCAGCAAATCGACAGGGGGCGGCGAGACCCAGTACTTC.

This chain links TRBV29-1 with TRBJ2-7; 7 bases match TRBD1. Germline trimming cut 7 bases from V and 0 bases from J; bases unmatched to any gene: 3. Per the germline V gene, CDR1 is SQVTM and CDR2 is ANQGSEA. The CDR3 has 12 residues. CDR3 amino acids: CSAYRGSYEQYF. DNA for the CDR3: TGCAGCGCCTACAGGGGCTCCTACGAGCAGTACTTC.

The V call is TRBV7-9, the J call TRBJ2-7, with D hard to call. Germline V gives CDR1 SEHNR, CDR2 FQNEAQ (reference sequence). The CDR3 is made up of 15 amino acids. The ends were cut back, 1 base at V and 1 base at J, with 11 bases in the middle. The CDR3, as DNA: TGTGCCAGCAGCTTAGTTCTGGAGACGTCCTACGAGCAGTACTTC. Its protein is CASSLVLETSYEQYF.

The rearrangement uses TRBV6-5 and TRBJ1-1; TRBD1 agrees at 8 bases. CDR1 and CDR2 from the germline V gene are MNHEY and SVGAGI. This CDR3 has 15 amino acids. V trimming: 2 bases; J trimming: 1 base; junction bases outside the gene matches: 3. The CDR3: CASSYGTGRNTEAFF. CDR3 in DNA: TGTGCCAGCAGTTACGGGACAGGCCGGAACACTGAAGCTTTCTTT.

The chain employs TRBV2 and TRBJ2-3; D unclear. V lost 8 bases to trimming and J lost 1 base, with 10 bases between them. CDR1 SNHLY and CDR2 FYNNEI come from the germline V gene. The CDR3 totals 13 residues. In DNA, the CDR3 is TGTGCCAGCTTCAGGTCCCGCACAGATACGCAGTATTTT. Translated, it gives CASFRSRTDTQYF.

The CDR3 DNA is TGTGCCAGTGCGGACAGAGGATATGGCTACACCTTC. Protein product: CASADRGYGYTF. This chain links TRBV19 with TRBJ1-2, with D possibly matching TRBD1 (6 bases). The CDR3 has 12 amino acids. The germline V gene has CDR1 LNHDA and CDR2 SQIVND (reference sequence). The V end lost 8 bases, the J end lost 5 bases, and 12 bases lay between the germline ends.

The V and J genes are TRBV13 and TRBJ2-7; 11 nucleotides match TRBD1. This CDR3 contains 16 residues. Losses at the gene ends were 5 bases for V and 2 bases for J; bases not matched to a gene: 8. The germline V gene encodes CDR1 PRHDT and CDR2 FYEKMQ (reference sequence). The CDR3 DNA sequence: TGTGCCAGCAGCACGCCGCGGACAGGGGGCACCTACGAGCAGTACTTC. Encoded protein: CASSTPRTGGTYEQYF.

The CDR3 protein is CASSGPPAEAFF. As DNA, the CDR3 is TGTGCCAGCAGTGGCCCCCCGGCTGAAGCTTTCTTT. This rearrangement joins TRBV2 to TRBJ1-1; D is undetermined. This CDR3 contains 12 residues. Germline loops: CDR1 SNHLY, CDR2 FYNNEI. Trimming removed 4 bases at V and 6 bases at J, with 9 bases between.

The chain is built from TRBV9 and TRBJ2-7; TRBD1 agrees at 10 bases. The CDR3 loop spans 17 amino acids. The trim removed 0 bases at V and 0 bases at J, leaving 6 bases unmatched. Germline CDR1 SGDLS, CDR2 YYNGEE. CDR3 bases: TGTGCCAGCAGCGTAGCCCCGACAGGGGGCAACTCCTACGAGCAGTACTTC. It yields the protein CASSVAPTGGNSYEQYF. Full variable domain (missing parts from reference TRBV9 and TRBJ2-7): DSGVTQTPKHLITATGQRVTLRCSPRSGDLSVYWYQQSLDQGLQFLIQYYNGEERAKGNILERFSAQQFPDLHSELNLSSLELGDSALYFCASSVAPTGGNSYEQYFGPGTRLTVT.

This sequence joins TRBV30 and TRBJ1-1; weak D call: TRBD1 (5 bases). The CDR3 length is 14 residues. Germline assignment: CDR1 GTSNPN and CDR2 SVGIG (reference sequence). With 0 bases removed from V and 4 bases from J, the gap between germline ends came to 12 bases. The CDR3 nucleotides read TGTGCCTGGAGTGTATTAGGGGAGCCCACTGAAGCTTTCTTT. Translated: CAWSVLGEPTEAFF. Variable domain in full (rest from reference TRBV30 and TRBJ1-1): SQTIHQWPATLVQPVGSPLSLECTVEGTSNPNLYWYRQAAGRGLQLLFYSVGIGQISSEVPQNLSASRPQDRQFILSSKKLLLSDSGFYLCAWSVLGEPTEAFFGQGTRLTVV.

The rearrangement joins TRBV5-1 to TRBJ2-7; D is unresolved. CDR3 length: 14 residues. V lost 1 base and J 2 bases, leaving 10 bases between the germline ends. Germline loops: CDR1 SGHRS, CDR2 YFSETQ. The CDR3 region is CASSLPAVTYEQYF. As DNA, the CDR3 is TGCGCCAGCAGCTTGCCGGCAGTCACCTACGAGCAGTACTTC.

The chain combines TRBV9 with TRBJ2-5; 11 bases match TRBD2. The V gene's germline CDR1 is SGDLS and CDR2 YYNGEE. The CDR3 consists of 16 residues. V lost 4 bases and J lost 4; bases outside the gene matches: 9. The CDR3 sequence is CASSLSSGGSVETQYF. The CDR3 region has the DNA TGTGCCAGCAGCCTTTCTAGCGGGGGGTCTGTAGAGACCCAGTACTTC. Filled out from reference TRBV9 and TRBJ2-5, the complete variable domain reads DSGVTQTPKHLITATGQRVTLRCSPRSGDLSVYWYQQSLDQGLQFLIQYYNGEERAKGNILERFSAQQFPDLHSELNLSSLELGDSALYFCASSLSSGGSVETQYFGPGTRLLVL.

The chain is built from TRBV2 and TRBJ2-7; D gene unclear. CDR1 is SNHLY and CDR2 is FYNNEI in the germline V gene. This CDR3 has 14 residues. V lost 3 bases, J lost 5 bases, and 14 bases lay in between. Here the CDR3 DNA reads TGTGCCAGCAGTGAGGTGGCGGAAGTGGACGAGCAGTACTTC. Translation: CASSEVAEVDEQYF.

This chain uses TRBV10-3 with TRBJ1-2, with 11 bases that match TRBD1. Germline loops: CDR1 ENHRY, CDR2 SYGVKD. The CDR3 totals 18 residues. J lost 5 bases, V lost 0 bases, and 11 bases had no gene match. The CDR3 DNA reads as TGTGCCATCAGTGAGTCTCGGACAGGGGGCATACGGGCTTATGGCTACACCTTC. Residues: CAISESRTGGIRAYGYTF.

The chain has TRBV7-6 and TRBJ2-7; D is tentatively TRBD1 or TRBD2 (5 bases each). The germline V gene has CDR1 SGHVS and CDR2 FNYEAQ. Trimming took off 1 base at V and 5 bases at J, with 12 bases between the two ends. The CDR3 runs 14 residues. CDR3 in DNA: TGTGCCAGCAGCTTAGAAATTAGGGACCACGAGCAGTACTTC. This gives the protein CASSLEIRDHEQYF.

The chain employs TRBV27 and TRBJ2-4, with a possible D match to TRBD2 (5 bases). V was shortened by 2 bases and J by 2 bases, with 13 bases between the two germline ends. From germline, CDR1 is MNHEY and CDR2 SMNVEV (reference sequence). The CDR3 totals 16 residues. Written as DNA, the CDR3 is TGTGCCAGCAGTTTAACGGGATCCGGAACCAAAAACATTCAGTACTTC. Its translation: CASSLTGSGTKNIQYF.